This T cell receptor beta chain stems from a study of shared clonotypes between healthy human individuals. Genomic DNA per cell subset filled all wells of several immunoSEQ plates. PCR replicates from unsorted PBMC used about 310 ng DNA, and this amount was some 30,000 T cell genomes. Sequencing used immunoSEQ multiplex PCR; TCRdb keeps in-frame clones, though not all of them. This table holds about 490,000 clones, about 79% found once. Nashville, Tennessee was home to all donors, each a Caucasian adult. This clone was detected once. This receptor was identified in a woman in her forties in good health. Some clones in this sample may be carry-over from other donors' samples. Sequencing was done on a sample of PBMCs.

CDR3 residues: CASSPTRVTEAFF. In DNA, the CDR3 is TGTGCCAGCTCACCGACCAGGGTCACTGAAGCTTTCTTT. The V and J genes are TRBV18 and TRBJ1-1; D perhaps matches TRBD1 (5 bases). Germline-derived CDR1 and CDR2 are KGHSH and LQKENI. V lost 3 bases and J lost 4, with 9 bases in between. The CDR3 loop spans 13 amino acids.